This TCR beta chain stems from a study of Ad26.COV2.S vaccination and SARS-CoV-2 variants. Study summary: The donor participated in the COV1001 trial, in its Ad26.COV2.S arm.

Treatment here: about 20 received Ad26.COV2.S at low or high dose, single or two shots; about 5 received placebo; per-sample allocation not given. It was on day 63 after the first vaccine or placebo injection that samples were taken. Cohort 1b enrolled adults aged 18-55 years in Boston. Germline CDR1 SEHNR, CDR2 FQNEAQ (reference sequence). The CDR3 loop spans 16 amino acids. Unmatched junction bases numbered 10, after V lost 4 bases and J lost 8 bases. This clone was observed a few times. The protocol was immunoSEQ multiplex PCR, while the TCRdb copy is restricted to in-frame clones and leaves out a portion. Here the sample spans about 260,000 clones, about 83% being singletons.

The material sequenced was peripheral blood, taken in a trial of Ad26.COV2.S vaccine versus placebo. The J gene is TRBJ2-2, the V gene TRBV7-9; 10 nucleotides agree with TRBD1. The TCR sequence derives from a person between 18 and 65 years old who received the Ad26.COV2.S COVID-19 vaccine or a placebo. CDR3 protein: CASSYPGTGATGELFF. The CDR3 region has the DNA TGTGCCAGCAGCTACCCCGGGACAGGGGCGACGGGGGAGCTGTTTTTT.